Included here is one T cell receptor (beta chain) sequence, with context. The data belong to a study of technical replicates of blood from a few donors. V was pared by 1 base and J by 5 bases, with 10 bases of the junction left unmatched. Germline CDR1 is MNHNS and CDR2 is SASEGT. The CDR3 length is 16 residues. The table came from immunoSEQ multiplex PCR; TCRdb's copy has only in-frame clones and leaves some out. Among over 75,000 clones listed, 95% to 98% were seen once. The sequencing input was T cells isolated from PBMCs. This TCR derives from a human donor in good health. V usage is TRBV6-1 and J usage is TRBJ1-1; TRBD1 aligns across 7 bases. The chain's CDR3 is CASSEVYSGGRTEAFF. DNA for the CDR3: TGTGCCAGCAGTGAAGTCTATTCAGGGGGGAGGACTGAAGCTTTCTTT.